This is a list of T cell receptor beta chains from one sample in a study of human T cells and chemical hapten exposure. In TCRdb, the RACE reads were re-called with MiXCR into one record per CDR3 protein. The table lists roughly 200,000 distinct CDR3 sequences, about a fifth of them singletons. This material consisted of whole blood, taken in connection with sensitization to the hapten diphenylcyclopropenone (DPC). The receptors shown here come from a woman aged 50 to 65 with alopecia areata. Some clones in this sample may be carry-over from other donors' samples. Each CDR3 is given with its conserved first and last residue. The D gene is left open where the match is weak.

d_call v_call cdr3_length cdr3_aa
TRBD1 TRBV6-5 14 CASSFMQGVNGYTF
TRBD1 TRBV25-1 18 CASQVGLGQGKNTGELFF
- TRBV2 14 CASSPGLGLNIQYF
- TRBV7-9 15 CASSPREYSTDTQYF
TRBD2 TRBV29-1 14 CSLRLAVTYNEQFF
- TRBV7-6 17 CASSPSPMGGGYNEQFF
- TRBV5-1 14 CASSQGHYNYGYTF
- TRBV15 13 CATSRAARETQYF
TRBD2 TRBV27 15 CASTQRGGGQETQYF
- TRBV2 14 CASSEWVSAGGYTF
- TRBV3-1 12 CASSQGYSPLHF
- TRBV5-1 16 CASSLAGFSSYNEQFF
TRBD1 TRBV19 15 CASSTWDRPTDTQYF
TRBD1 TRBV2 13 CASSWTGDETQYF
- TRBV20-1 14 CSAGVGPSTDTQYF
- TRBV6-5 14 CASSETTGNTEAFF
TRBD2 TRBV2 16 CASTGGAGGDTGELFF
- TRBV28 17 CASSFPGLSFVNTEAFF
TRBD1 TRBV24-1 14 CATSDRTGSQPQHF
TRBD2 TRBV6-5 17 CASSSISGGLAPDTQYF
TRBD2 TRBV10-2 14 CASSDSLAVNEQFF
- TRBV15 15 CATSRDLEGEQPQHF
TRBD1 TRBV7-2 14 CASSPRDSYYEQYF
- TRBV5-1 12 CASSSGTSQQYF
- TRBV12-5 12 CASGSLGDTQYF
- TRBV12-3/TRBV12-4 13 CASVGRSNQPQHF
- TRBV27 13 CASSWGIYNEQFF
- TRBV5-1 16 CASSLGPGTQAEKLFF
TRBD2 TRBV6-2/TRBV6-3 15 CASSFRLAGGETQYF
- TRBV20-1 11 CSAAANQPQHF
- TRBV6-2/TRBV6-3 15 CASSYGVAYPNEQFF
TRBD1 TRBV5-1 14 CASSSGQPQETQYF
TRBD1 TRBV12-3/TRBV12-4 18 CASSSSGGSEGPDEKLFF
- TRBV7-9 14 CASSLAGGTDTQYF
- TRBV19 12 CASSIGSQPQHF
TRBD1 TRBV5-1 12 CASTGGLETQYF
- TRBV27 15 CASSTQRYGNTEAFF
- TRBV11-2 13 CASRNTGGGEQFF